The 7 T cell receptor beta chains presented below share a single source sample, sequenced in a study of cytomegalovirus exposure and HLA in healthy donors. PCR involved 60 Vbeta and 13 Jbeta primers. Here immunoSEQ multiplex PCR was the method, and the copy in TCRdb shows in-frame clones only, minus some. This table holds tens of thousands of clones, around four fifths found once. Material: PBMCs. All receptors derive from a young woman in good health and CMV-seronegative.

The chain couples TRBV11-2 to TRBJ1-2; D not resolved. V lost 3 bases and J 6 bases, leaving 11 bases between the germline ends. Germline V gene sequence: CDR1 SGHAT, CDR2 FQNNGV. CDR3 length: 13 residues. CDR3 protein: CASSFSSRNGYTF. CDR3 bases: TGTGCCAGCAGCTTTTCCAGTCGTAATGGCTACACCTTC.

The V gene is TRBV19, the J gene TRBJ2-7, with TRBD1 matching over 9 bases. The CDR3 covers 15 residues. Germline V gene lookup returns CDR1 LNHDA and CDR2 SQIVND (reference sequence). J lost 3 bases, V lost 2 bases, and 5 bases had no gene match. CDR3 amino acids: CASSIRTGDGYEQYV. The CDR3 coding sequence is TGTGCCAGTAGTATAAGGACAGGGGACGGCTACGAGCAGTACGTC.

Concerning this clone itself: One junction end disagrees with the germline gene, perhaps due to a read error. The chain has TRBV7-7 and TRBJ2-3, with D possibly matching TRBD2 (5 bases). The CDR3 is made up of 16 amino acids. The germline CDR1 and CDR2 sequences are SSHAT and FNYEAQ (reference sequence). The CDR3 bases are TGTGCTAGCAGCTTAGGGCTAGCTCGTGGGTCAGATACGCAGTATTTT. It is translated as CASSLGLARGSDTQYF.

This chain links TRBV5-1 with TRBJ1-5, with D uncertain. From germline, CDR1 is SGHRS and CDR2 YFSETQ. CDR3 length equals 13 residues. V lost 8 bases to trimming and J lost 5 bases, with 14 bases between them. CDR3 region: CASSLDGDQPQHF. The CDR3 DNA sequence: TGCGCCAGTTCCCTGGACGGGGATCAGCCCCAGCATTTT. Combining the CDR3 with reference TRBV5-1 and TRBJ1-5 gives the whole variable domain KAGVTQTPRYLIKTRGQQVTLSCSPISGHRSVSWYQQTPGQGLQFLFEYFSETQRNKGNFPGRFSGRQFSNSRSEMNVSTLELGDSALYLCASSLDGDQPQHFGDGTRLSIL.

This clone was detected a few times. V usage is TRBV28 and J usage is TRBJ2-1; 9 bases map to TRBD2. The V and J ends lost 1 base and 4 bases, in that order; junction bases with no gene match: 8. CDR1 is MDHEN, CDR2 SYDVKM, per germline. The CDR3 spans 17 residues. The CDR3 sequence: CASSLSGLAGVYNEQFF. The DNA of the CDR3 is TGTGCCAGCAGTTTATCGGGGTTAGCGGGGGTATACAATGAGCAGTTCTTC.

The J gene is TRBJ1-1, the V gene TRBV18; TRBD1 aligns across 9 bases. Trimming at V came to 2 bases and at J to 5 bases, leaving 3 bases not matched to a gene. The CDR3 runs to 14 residues. CDR1 is KGHSH and CDR2 is LQKENI in the germline V gene. The CDR3 DNA follows: TGTGCCAGCTCACCAGGACAGGGGAGGACTGAAGCTTTCTTT. Protein product: CASSPGQGRTEAFF.

V gene TRBV4-3 combines with J gene TRBJ1-2; TRBD1 might be the D (5 bases). The germline CDR1 and CDR2 sequences are LGHNA and YSLEER. The CDR3 spans 15 residues. Trimming cost V 0 bases and J 4 bases, with 12 bases left between them. Written as DNA, the CDR3 is TGCGCCAGCAGCCAAGATTTCGGGGGAGGCTATGGCTACACCTTC. It yields the protein CASSQDFGGGYGYTF.